A selection of T cell receptor beta chains follows, all from one sample in a study of T cell responses to AZD1222 COVID-19 vaccine. The protocol was immunoSEQ multiplex PCR, while the TCRdb copy is restricted to in-frame clones and leaves out a portion. The table lists 150,000 or so clones, around 92% of them singletons, with approximately 1.5% in the top ten. Sequencing was performed on peripheral blood, taken on day 0 of AZD1222 vaccination. Receptors were obtained from an adult in good health. CDR3s include the opening cysteine and the closing phenylalanine or tryptophan. D genes are given only for firm matches.

d_call | j_call | v_call | cdr3_aa | cdr3_nt
NA | TRBJ1-4 | TRBV9 | CASSPDRAPATNEKLFF | TGTGCCAGCAGCCCGGACAGAGCCCCTGCAACTAATGAAAAACTGTTTTTT
NA | TRBJ1-1 | TRBV19 | CASSRTVNTEAFF | TGTGCCAGTAGTAGGACGGTGAACACTGAAGCTTTCTTT
NA | TRBJ2-7 | TRBV2 | CASSLILRVPYFYEQYF | TGTGCCAGCAGCTTGATATTAAGGGTTCCCTATTTCTACGAGCAGTACTTC
NA | TRBJ1-2 | TRBV5-4 | CASSLDGSNYGYTF | TGTGCCAGCAGCCTGGACGGCTCGAACTATGGCTACACCTTC
TRBD1 | TRBJ2-7 | TRBV28 | CASSQTDRGPSYEQYF | TGTGCCAGCAGCCAAACGGACAGGGGACCGTCCTACGAGCAGTACTTC
TRBD1 | TRBJ1-2 | TRBV30 | CALTPGRGGYGYTF | TGTGCCTTAACTCCGGGCAGGGGGGGCTATGGCTACACCTTC
NA | TRBJ1-5 | TRBV19 | CATGQPQHF | TGTGCCACGGGACAGCCCCAGCATTTT
NA | TRBJ1-2 | TRBV5-5 | CASSSDAPSRWNIAGYTF | TGTGCCAGCAGCTCGGACGCACCCTCCCGGTGGAATATTGCGGGCTACACCTTC
NA | TRBJ1-6 | TRBV7-9 | CASSQSSSYNSPLHF | TGTGCCAGCAGCCAAAGCAGCTCCTATAATTCACCCCTCCACTTT
TRBD2 | TRBJ2-1 | TRBV28 | CASSLTSGMYEQFF | TGTGCCAGCAGTTTAACTAGCGGGATGTATGAGCAGTTCTTC
NA | TRBJ1-3 | TRBV4-2 | CASSQEVRADSGNTIYF | TGTGCCAGCAGCCAAGAGGTCAGGGCCGACTCTGGAAACACCATATATTTT
TRBD1 | TRBJ1-5 | TRBV19 | CASLGQGGSNQPQHF | TGTGCCAGTCTTGGACAGGGGGGTAGCAATCAGCCCCAGCATTTT
NA | TRBJ1-5 | TRBV6-5 | CASTLTLNQPQHF | TGTGCCAGCACTCTCACCCTGAATCAGCCCCAGCATTTT
TRBD2 | TRBJ2-1 | TRBV5-1 | CASSILAGAYNEQFF | TGCGCCAGCAGCATCCTAGCGGGGGCCTACAATGAGCAGTTCTTC
TRBD2 | TRBJ2-1 | TRBV18 | CASSPPLAGYNEQFF | TGTGCCAGCTCACCCCCCCTAGCGGGGTACAATGAGCAGTTCTTC
NA | TRBJ1-2 | TRBV27 | CASSPYPRDYGYTF | TGTGCCAGCAGTCCCTACCCCCGCGACTATGGCTACACCTTC
NA | TRBJ1-2 | TRBV5-1 | CASSLQDRDGYTF | TGCGCCAGCAGCTTACAAGATCGGGATGGCTACACCTTC
TRBD1 | TRBJ1-3 | TRBV27 | CASSLWRPDRGAFSGNTIYF | TGTGCCAGCAGTTTATGGCGACCCGACAGGGGGGCGTTCTCTGGAAACACCATATATTTT